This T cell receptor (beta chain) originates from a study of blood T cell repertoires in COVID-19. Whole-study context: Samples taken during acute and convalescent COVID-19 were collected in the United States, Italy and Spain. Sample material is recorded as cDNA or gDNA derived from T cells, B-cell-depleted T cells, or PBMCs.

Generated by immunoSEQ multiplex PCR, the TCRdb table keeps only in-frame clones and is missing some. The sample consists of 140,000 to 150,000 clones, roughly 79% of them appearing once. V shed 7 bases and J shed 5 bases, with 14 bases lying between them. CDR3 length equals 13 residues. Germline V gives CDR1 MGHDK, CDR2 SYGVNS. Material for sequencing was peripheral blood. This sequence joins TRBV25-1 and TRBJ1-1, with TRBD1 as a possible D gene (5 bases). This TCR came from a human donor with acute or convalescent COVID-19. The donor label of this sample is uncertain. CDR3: CASITSGNTEAFF. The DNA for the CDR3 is TGTGCCAGCATCACGTCAGGGAATACTGAAGCTTTCTTT.